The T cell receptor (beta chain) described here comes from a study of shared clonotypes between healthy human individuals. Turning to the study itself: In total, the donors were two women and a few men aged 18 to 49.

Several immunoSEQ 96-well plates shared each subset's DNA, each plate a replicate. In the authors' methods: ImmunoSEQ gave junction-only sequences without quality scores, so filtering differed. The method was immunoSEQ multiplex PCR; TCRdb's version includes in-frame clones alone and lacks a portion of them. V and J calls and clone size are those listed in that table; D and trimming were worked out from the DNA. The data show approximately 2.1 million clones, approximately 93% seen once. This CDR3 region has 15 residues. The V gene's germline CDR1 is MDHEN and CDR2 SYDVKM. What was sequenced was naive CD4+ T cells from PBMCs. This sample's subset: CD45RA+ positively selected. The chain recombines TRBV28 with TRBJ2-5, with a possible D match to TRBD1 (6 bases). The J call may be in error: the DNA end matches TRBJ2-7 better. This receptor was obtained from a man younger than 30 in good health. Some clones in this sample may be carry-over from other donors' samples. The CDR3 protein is CASKRYRDGTYEQYF. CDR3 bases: TGTGCCAGCAAACGCTACAGGGACGGGACCTACGAGCAGTACTTC.